Reported below is one T cell receptor (beta chain). Primed by a sample-barcoded 5' primer and a J-beta primer mix, a second PCR proceeded for roughly 7 to 11 cycles. TCRdb re-derived calls from the 5' RACE reads in MiXCR, one entry per CDR3 protein. Of some 930,000 distinct CDR3 sequences listed, 25% to 30% were seen once; the top ten hold 9.5% to 13%. The entry originates in a study of blood T cells in healthy people across ages. The V gene's germline CDR1 is SGHDN and CDR2 FVKESK. The CDR3 loop spans 15 amino acids. The junction had 8 bases not matched to a gene; V was cut back by 2 bases and J by 4 bases. This sample also appeared in a second study, on T cells of mothers and their children.

The TCR comes from a middle-aged woman in good health. This chain links TRBV14 with TRBJ2-7; 7 nucleotides agree with TRBD1. Sequenced: blood. In DNA form, the CDR3 reads TGTGCCAGCAGCCAACGCGCCAGGGGGATTTACGAGCAGTACTTC. Translation gives CASSQRARGIYEQYF.